This TCR beta chain emerged from a study of cytomegalovirus exposure and HLA in healthy donors. The CDR3 contains 16 residues. V gave up 1 base and J gave up 5 bases; unmatched junction bases: 9. The germline V gene has CDR1 SGHRS and CDR2 YFSETQ. Some clones are missing from TCRdb's copy, which holds only in-frame ones; the method was immunoSEQ multiplex PCR. This sample has over 250,000 clones, with 70% to 90% found just once. This TCR derives from a woman aged 18 to 35 in good health and CMV-seronegative. This sequence joins TRBV5-1 and TRBJ2-1; 7 positions match TRBD2. The sequenced material came from PBMCs. CDR3: CASSLFGGRFNNEQFF. The CDR3 bases are TGCGCCAGCAGCTTGTTCGGCGGGAGATTTAACAATGAGCAGTTCTTC.